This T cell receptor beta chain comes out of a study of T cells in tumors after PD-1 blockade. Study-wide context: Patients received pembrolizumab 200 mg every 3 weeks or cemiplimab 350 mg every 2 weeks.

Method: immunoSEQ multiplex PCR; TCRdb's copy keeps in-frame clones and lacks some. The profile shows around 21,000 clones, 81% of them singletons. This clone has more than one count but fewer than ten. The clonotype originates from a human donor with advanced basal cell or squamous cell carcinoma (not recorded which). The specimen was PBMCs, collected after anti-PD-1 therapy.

The CDR3 here is CASSQPGGGSYEQYF. CDR3 sequence (DNA): TGTGCCAGCAGCCAACCCGGGGGAGGCTCCTACGAGCAGTACTTC. The chain recombines TRBV3-1 (or the pseudogene TRBV3-2) with TRBJ2-7; D is perhaps TRBD2 (6 bases). The CDR3 covers 15 residues. Trimming took off 2 bases at V and 0 bases at J, with 11 bases between the two ends. Per the germline V gene, CDR1 is LGHDT and CDR2 is YNNKEL (reference sequence).